A single T cell receptor (beta chain) is shown here with its context. The target antigen is unknown. The data belong to a study of blood T cells in healthy people across ages. Study-wide points: Aged donors had fewer naive CD4+ cells and lower diversity than long-lived donors. There was a strong correlation between TCR beta diversity and naive T cell percentage.

J lost 5 bases, V lost 0 bases, and 4 bases had no gene match. From germline, CDR1 is SGHTA and CDR2 FQGNSA. The CDR3 consists of 15 residues. Primers used in a second PCR of about 6 to 11 cycles were a sample-barcoded 5' primer and a J-beta primer mix. Samples each returned at least 2.5 million CDR3-containing paired-end reads. Using its own MiXCR run on the 5' RACE reads, TCRdb lists one record per CDR3 protein. The table lists about 650,000 distinct CDR3 sequences, around 32% of them singletons, with approximately 15% in the top ten. Sequenced sample: blood. The J gene is TRBJ2-3, the V gene TRBV7-2; TRBD2 matches 8 bases. The source is an elderly woman in good health. This chain's CDR3 is CASSLAGGGKDTQYF. CDR3 nucleotide sequence: TGTGCCAGCAGCTTAGCCGGGGGGGGTAAAGATACGCAGTATTTT.